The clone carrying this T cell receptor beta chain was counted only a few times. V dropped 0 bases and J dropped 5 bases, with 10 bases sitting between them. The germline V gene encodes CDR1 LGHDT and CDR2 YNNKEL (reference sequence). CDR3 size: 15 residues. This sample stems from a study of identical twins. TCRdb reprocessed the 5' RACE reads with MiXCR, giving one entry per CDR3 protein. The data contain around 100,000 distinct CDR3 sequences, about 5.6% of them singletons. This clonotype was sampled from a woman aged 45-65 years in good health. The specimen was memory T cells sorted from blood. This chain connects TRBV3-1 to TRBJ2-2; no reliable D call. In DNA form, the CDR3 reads TGTGCCAGCAGCCAAGACTGGGCCGAGACCGGGGAGCTGTTTTTT. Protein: CASSQDWAETGELFF.